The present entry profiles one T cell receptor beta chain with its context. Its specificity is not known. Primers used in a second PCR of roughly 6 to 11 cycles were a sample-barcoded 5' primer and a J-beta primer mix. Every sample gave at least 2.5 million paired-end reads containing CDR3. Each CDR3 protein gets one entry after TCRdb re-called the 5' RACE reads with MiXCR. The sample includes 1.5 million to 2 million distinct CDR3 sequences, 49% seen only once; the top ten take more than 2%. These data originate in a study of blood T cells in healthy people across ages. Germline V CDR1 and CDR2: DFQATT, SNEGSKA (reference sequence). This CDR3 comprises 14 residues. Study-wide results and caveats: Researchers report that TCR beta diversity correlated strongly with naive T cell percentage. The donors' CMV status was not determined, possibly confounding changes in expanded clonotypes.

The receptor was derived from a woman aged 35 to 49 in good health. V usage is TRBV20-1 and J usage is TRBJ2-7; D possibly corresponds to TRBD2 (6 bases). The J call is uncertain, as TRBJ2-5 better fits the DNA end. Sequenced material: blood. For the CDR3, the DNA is TGCAGTGCTAGGAGATATACTAGCACGGAGACCCAGTACTTC. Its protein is CSARRYTSTETQYF.